This TCR beta chain was sequenced during a study of OX40 agonist ivuxolimab in advanced cancers. TCRdb's copy holds only in-frame clones and misses some; the assay was immunoSEQ multiplex PCR. The table records around 16,000 clones, around 79% of them present only once. The CDR3 length is 14 residues. The V and J ends lost 4 bases and 5 bases respectively, with 16 bases between them. CDR1 and CDR2 from the germline V gene are SGDLS and YYNGEE. V and J are TRBV9 and TRBJ2-7, with D perhaps TRBD2 (5 bases). The TCR originated in an adult with an advanced solid tumor such as melanoma, head and neck, liver or kidney cancer. Material: CD4+ or CD8+ T cells sorted from blood, obtained in a trial of the OX40 agonist ivuxolimab. The CDR3 bases are TGTGCCAGCAGCCCCCCAGCGGACGAAAACGAGCAGTACTTC. This sequence encodes CASSPPADENEQYF.